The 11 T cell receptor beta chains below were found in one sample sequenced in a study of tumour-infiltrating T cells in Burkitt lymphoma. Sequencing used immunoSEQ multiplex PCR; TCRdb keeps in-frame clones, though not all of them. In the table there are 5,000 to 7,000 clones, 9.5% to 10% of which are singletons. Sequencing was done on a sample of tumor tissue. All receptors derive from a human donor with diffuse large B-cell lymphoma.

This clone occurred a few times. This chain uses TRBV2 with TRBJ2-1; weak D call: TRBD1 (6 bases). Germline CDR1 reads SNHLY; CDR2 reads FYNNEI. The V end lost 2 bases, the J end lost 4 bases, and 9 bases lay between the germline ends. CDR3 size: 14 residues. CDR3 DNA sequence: TGTGCCAGCAGTGAACTGGGGGCGTACAATGAGCAGTTCTTC. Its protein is CASSELGAYNEQFF. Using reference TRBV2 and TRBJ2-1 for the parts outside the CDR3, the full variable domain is EPEVTQTPSHQVTQMGQEVILRCVPISNHLYFYWYRQILGQKVEFLVSFYNNEISEKSEIFDDQFSVERPDGSNFTLKIRSTKLEDSAMYFCASSELGAYNEQFFGPGTRLTVL.

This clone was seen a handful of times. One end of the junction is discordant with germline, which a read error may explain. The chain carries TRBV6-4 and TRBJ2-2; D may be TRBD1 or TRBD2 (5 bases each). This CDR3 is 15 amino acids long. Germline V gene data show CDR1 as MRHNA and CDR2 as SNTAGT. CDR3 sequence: CVSSPNMGDTGELFF. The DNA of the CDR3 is TGTGTCAGCAGTCCAAACATGGGGGACACCGGGGAGCTGTTTTTT.

CDR3 sequence (DNA): TGTGCCAGCACAGGGGTTGGTGAGACCCAGTACTTC. Amino acids: CASTGVGETQYF. The chain carries TRBV6-5 and TRBJ2-5; possibly TRBD1 for D (6 bases). This CDR3 is 12 amino acids long. Per the germline V gene, CDR1 is MNHEY and CDR2 is SVGAGI. V shed 7 bases and J shed 5 bases, with 11 bases lying between them.

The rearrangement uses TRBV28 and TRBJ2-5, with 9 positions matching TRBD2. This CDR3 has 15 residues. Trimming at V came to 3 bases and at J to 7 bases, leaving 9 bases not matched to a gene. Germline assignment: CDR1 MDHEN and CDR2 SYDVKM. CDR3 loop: CASSFLGGGEGTQYF. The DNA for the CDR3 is TGTGCCAGCAGTTTTTTAGGCGGGGGGGAGGGGACCCAGTACTTC.

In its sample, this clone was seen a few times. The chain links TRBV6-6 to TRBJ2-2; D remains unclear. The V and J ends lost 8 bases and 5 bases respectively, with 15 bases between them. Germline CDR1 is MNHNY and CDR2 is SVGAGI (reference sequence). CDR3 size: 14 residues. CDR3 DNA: TGTGCCAGCTCTGACTCCACTCGGACCGGGGAGCTGTTTTTT. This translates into CASSDSTRTGELFF.

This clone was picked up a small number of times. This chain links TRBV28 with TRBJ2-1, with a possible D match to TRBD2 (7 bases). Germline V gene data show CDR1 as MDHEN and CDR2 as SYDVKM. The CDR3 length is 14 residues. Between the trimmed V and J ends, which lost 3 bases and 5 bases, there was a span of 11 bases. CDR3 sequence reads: CASSLGGGNNEQFF. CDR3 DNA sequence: TGTGCCAGCAGTTTGGGGGGGGGCAACAATGAGCAGTTCTTC.

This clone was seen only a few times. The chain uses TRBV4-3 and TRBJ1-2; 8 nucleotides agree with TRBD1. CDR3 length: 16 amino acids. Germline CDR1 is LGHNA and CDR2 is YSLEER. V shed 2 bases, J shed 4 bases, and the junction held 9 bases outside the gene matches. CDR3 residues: CASSQTGAGGTYGYTF. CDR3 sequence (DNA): TGCGCCAGCAGCCAAACGGGGGCAGGGGGCACCTATGGCTACACCTTC.

DNA of the CDR3: TGTGCCAGCAGTGACTCTGGGGCCAACGTCCTGACTTTC. Its translation is CASSDSGANVLTF. The rearrangement links TRBV28 to TRBJ2-6; D unclear. This CDR3 has 13 amino acids. The germline V gene encodes CDR1 MDHEN and CDR2 SYDVKM. Deletions cut 5 bases from V and 0 bases from J, with 2 bases between.

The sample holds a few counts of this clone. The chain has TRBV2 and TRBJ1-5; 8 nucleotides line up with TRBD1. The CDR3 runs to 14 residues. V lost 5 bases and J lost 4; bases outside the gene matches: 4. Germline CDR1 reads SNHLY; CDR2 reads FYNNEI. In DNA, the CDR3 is TGTGCCAGCAGTCGGACAGGGCGGAATCAGCCCCAGCATTTT. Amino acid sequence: CASSRTGRNQPQHF.

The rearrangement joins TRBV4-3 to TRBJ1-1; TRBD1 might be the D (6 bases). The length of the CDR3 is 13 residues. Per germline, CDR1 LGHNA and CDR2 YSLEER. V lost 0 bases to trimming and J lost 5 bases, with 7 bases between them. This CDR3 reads CASSQERGTEAFF. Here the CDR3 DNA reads TGCGCCAGCAGCCAAGAAAGGGGGACTGAAGCTTTCTTT.

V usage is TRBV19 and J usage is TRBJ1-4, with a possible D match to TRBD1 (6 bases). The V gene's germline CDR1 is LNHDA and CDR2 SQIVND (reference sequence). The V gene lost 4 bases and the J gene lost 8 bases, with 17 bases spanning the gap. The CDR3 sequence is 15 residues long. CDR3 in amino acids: CASSTLKRTGEKLFF. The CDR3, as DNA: TGTGCCAGTAGTACTCTTAAACGAACAGGGGAAAAACTGTTTTTT.